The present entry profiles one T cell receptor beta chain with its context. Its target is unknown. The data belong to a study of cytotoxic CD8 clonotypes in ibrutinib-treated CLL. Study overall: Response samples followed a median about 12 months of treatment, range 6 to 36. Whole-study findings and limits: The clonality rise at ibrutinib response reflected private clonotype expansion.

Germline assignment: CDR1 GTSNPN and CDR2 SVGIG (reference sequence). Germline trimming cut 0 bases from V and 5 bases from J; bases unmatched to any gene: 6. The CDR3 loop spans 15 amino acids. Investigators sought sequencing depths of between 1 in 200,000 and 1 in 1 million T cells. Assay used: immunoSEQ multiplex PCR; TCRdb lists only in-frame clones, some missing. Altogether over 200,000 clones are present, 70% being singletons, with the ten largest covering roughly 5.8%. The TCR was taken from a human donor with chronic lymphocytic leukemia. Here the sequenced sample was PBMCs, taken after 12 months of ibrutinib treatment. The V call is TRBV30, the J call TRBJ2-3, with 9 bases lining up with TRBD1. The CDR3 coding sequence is TGTGCCTGGAGTGTACCTGGGACAGGGCGAGATACGCAGTATTTT. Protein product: CAWSVPGTGRDTQYF.